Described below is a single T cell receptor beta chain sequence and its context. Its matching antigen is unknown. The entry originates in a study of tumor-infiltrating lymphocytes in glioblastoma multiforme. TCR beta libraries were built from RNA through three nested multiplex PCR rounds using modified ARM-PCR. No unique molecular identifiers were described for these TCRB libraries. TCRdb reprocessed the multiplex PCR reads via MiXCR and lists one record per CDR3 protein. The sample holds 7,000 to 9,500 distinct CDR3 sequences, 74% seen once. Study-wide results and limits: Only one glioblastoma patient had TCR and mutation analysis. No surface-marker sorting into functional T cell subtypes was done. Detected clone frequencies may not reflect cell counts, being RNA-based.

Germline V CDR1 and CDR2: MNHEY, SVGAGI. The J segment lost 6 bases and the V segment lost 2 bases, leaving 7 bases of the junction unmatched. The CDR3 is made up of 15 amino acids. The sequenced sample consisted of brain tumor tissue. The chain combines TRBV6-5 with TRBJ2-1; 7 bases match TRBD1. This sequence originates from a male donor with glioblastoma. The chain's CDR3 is CASSYKGGLINEQFF. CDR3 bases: TGTGCCAGCAGTTACAAAGGGGGCTTGATCAATGAGCAGTTCTTC.